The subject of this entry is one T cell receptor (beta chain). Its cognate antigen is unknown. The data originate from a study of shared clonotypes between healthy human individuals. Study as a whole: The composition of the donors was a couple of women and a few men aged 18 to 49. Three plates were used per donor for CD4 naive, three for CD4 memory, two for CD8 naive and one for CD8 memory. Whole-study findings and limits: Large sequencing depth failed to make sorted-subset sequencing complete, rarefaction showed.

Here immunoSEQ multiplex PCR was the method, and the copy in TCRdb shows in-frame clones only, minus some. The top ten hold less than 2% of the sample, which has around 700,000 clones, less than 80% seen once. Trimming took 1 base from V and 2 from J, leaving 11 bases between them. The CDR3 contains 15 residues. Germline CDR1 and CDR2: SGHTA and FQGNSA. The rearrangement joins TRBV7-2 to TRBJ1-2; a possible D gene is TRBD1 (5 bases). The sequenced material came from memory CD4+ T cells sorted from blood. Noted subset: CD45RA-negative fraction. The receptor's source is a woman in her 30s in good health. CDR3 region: CASSLGEGQNYGYTF. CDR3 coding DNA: TGTGCCAGCAGCTTAGGTGAGGGGCAGAACTATGGCTACACCTTC.